The 10 T cell receptor beta chains presented below share a single source sample, sequenced in a study of CXCR3-negative and CXCR3-positive naive CD8 T cells. UMI labels and 5' RACE were used to prepare the TRB cDNA libraries. TCRdb reanalyzed the 5' RACE reads and collapses them to one entry per CDR3 protein, without DNA. The table for this sample gives 100,000 to 150,000 distinct CDR3 sequences. Source material: naive CXCR3- CD8+ T cells from blood. Subset specified: CD45RO-CCR7+CD27+CD95- naive CD8+ T cells lacking CXCR3 (TNR3-). These receptors were obtained from a human donor in good health. Some clones in this sample may be carry-over from other donors' samples.

The chain has TRBV5-1 and TRBJ1-1. Germline V gene sequence: CDR1 SGHRS, CDR2 YFSETQ. The CDR3 runs 13 residues. The CDR3 reads CASSPDGGTEAFF.

V gene TRBV28 combines with J gene TRBJ2-3; checking the TCRdb D call of TRBD1 is not possible without DNA. The CDR3 is 15 amino acids. Germline CDR1 is MDHEN and CDR2 is SYDVKM. CDR3 loop: CASSSGGRPTDTQYF.

The V gene is TRBV6-6, the J gene TRBJ2-1; TCRdb proposes TRBD1, but this gene call is untestable without DNA. The CDR3 consists of 12 residues. CDR1 MNHNY and CDR2 SVGAGI come from the germline V gene (reference sequence). The CDR3 here is CASLSGGNEQFF.

The chain uses TRBV29-1 and TRBJ1-2; there is no DNA to check the TCRdb D call of TRBD1. This CDR3 has 12 amino acids. Germline V lookup: CDR1 SQVTM, CDR2 ANQGSEA. The CDR3 loop reads CSVDGQGGGYTF.

The rearrangement joins TRBV10-3 to TRBJ2-1; TCRdb lists TRBD1, though no DNA is available to test this call. Germline V CDR1 and CDR2: ENHRY, SYGVKD. This CDR3 contains 15 residues. This chain's CDR3 is CAISPGQGAMDEQFF.

The genes are TRBV7-9 and TRBJ1-1; TCRdb names TRBD1, which stays unverified in the absence of DNA. The CDR3 is 14 residues long. The germline V gene encodes CDR1 SEHNR and CDR2 FQNEAQ (reference sequence). This CDR3 is CASSPTGAEAEAFF.

The rearrangement joins TRBV15 to TRBJ2-1. Germline V gene lookup returns CDR1 LNHNV and CDR2 YYDKDF (reference sequence). CDR3 size: 12 residues. This chain's CDR3 is CATSQTDNEQFF. The full variable domain, completed using reference TRBV15 and TRBJ2-1, is DAMVIQNPRYQVTQFGKPVTLSCSQTLNHNVMYWYQQKSSQAPKLLFHYYDKDFNNEADTPDNFQSRRPNTSFCFLDIRSPGLGDTAMYLCATSQTDNEQFFGPGTRLTVL.

The V gene is TRBV28, the J gene TRBJ2-7; the TCRdb D gene call, TRBD2, has no DNA to confirm it. The CDR3 has 14 residues. Germline CDR1 and CDR2: MDHEN and SYDVKM. The CDR3 is CASRGASGAYEQYF.

The V and J genes are TRBV5-1 and TRBJ1-5. This CDR3 spans 15 amino acids. Germline V gene sequence: CDR1 SGHRS, CDR2 YFSETQ. CDR3: CASSLDEEGNQPQHF.

This chain joins TRBV20-1 and TRBJ2-5; checking the TCRdb D call of TRBD1 is not possible without DNA. CDR1 is DFQATT, CDR2 SNEGSKA, per germline (reference sequence). The CDR3 spans 16 residues. CDR3 sequence reads: CSARVARGGSQETQYF.